This T cell receptor (beta chain) is drawn from a study of early T cells in non-severe SARS-CoV-2 infection. Study at large: Sequencing of unsorted whole blood was done on bulk RNA, leaving chains unpaired. Findings and caveats of the study: The VDJdb matching leaned toward anti-spike CD8 responses and overlooked private and CD4 specificities.

The table lists this clonotype with many counts. Antigen specificity is unknown. Trimming cost V 4 bases and J 10 bases, with 13 bases left between them. Per germline, CDR1 MDHEN and CDR2 SYDVKM. This CDR3 is 13 amino acids long. Individual cDNA molecules were tagged with unique molecular identifiers. A single record per CDR3 protein comes from TCRdb applying MiXCR to the 5' RACE reads. The repertoire holds around 29,000 distinct CDR3 sequences, with about 5.7% as singletons. V is TRBV28 and J is TRBJ1-4, with D possibly being TRBD1 (6 bases). The sequence was obtained from an adult who was a healthcare worker with PCR-confirmed SARS-CoV-2 infection or an uninfected control (not recorded which). Material: whole blood. CDR3 loop: CASSWDTNPKLFF. The CDR3 DNA reads TGTGCCAGCAGTTGGGACACCAACCCAAAACTGTTTTTT.